Below, one TCR beta chain is given with its context. The target antigen is unknown. The sample belongs to a study of T-cell reconstitution after alpha-beta-depleted transplantation in children. Trimming at V came to 0 bases and at J to 7 bases, leaving 9 bases not matched to a gene. Germline assignment: CDR1 SGHNT and CDR2 YENEEA. This CDR3 spans 17 amino acids. Study results and limitations: There were reportedly several hundred expanded graft clones from which alpha-beta T cells came about two months after transplant.

Unique molecular identifiers were incorporated during preparation of the TCRbeta library. TCRdb independently ran MiXCR on the PCR reads; one entry per CDR3 protein. In the table there are fewer than 450,000 distinct CDR3 sequences, 15% to 20% of which are singletons. Sample: PBMCs, mostly from graft donor cells, taken 360 days after TCRalphabeta/CD19-depleted stem cell transplant. This chain joins TRBV11-3 and TRBJ2-3, with 11 bases identical to TRBD2. The source of this sequence is a male patient between 2 and 15 years old who had a stem cell transplant for acute lymphoblastic leukemia, so the T cells may come from the graft donor. The CDR3: CASSLDQASGRRHTQYF. The CDR3 DNA reads as TGTGCCAGCAGCTTAGATCAGGCTAGCGGGAGGAGGCATACGCAGTATTTT.